This T cell receptor (beta chain) is drawn from a study of T-cell memory formation after mild COVID-19. Regarding the study as a whole: There was no confirmation that second-wave clones peaking on day 37 were SARS-CoV-2 specific. Some responding clones appeared in pre-infection memory, suggesting cross-reactive memory joined.

This clonotype was seen repeatedly, ten times or more. Its antigen is unknown. From the 5' RACE reads, TCRdb called clonotypes with MiXCR, one entry per CDR3 protein. The sample contains more than 250,000 distinct CDR3 sequences, around 15% of which appear only once. V lost 4 bases and J 3 bases, leaving 14 bases between the germline ends. The CDR3 loop spans 14 amino acids. CDR1 is SGHRS, CDR2 YFSETQ, per germline. The TCR sequence derives from a man aged 18-30 years who had mild COVID-19 (a few samples of this study predate the infection). Cell type and time point are not known. The sample taken for sequencing was PBMCs or a T cell subset sorted from them (not recorded which). The chain is built from TRBV5-1 and TRBJ2-7; possible D gene TRBD1, 7 bases. CDR3 sequence: CASSPGGTVYEQYV. The CDR3 coding sequence is TGCGCCAGCAGCCCCGGCGGGACAGTCTACGAGCAGTACGTC.